This T cell receptor (beta chain) originates from a study of cytotoxic CD8 clonotypes in ibrutinib-treated CLL. Study context: On average, 94,082 productive rearrangements and 255,043 productive templates per sample.

This clone has just one count. The antigen remains undetermined. Whole-study findings and limits: The clonality rise at ibrutinib response reflected private clonotype expansion. Baseline clonality, above age-matched healthy donor levels, tracked circulating CD8+ T-cell counts.

The targeted sequencing depth was 1 in 200,000 to 1 in 1 million T cells. Using immunoSEQ multiplex PCR, the repertoire was profiled, and TCRdb retains in-frame clones only, with some absent. The table shows under 300,000 clones, with 76% occurring only once. The TCR was taken from a human donor with chronic lymphocytic leukemia. This sample comprised PBMCs, obtained at disease progression, from a patient treated with ibrutinib.

In DNA form, the CDR3 reads TGTGCCAGCAGTGTTGACAGGGAGGCTGGAAACACCATATATTTT. Its protein product is CASSVDREAGNTIYF. The chain couples TRBV6-1 to TRBJ1-3; 7 bases fit TRBD1. The CDR3 consists of 15 residues. Trimming took 4 bases from V and 2 from J; bases not matched to a gene: 5. Germline V gene lookup returns CDR1 MNHNS and CDR2 SASEGT.